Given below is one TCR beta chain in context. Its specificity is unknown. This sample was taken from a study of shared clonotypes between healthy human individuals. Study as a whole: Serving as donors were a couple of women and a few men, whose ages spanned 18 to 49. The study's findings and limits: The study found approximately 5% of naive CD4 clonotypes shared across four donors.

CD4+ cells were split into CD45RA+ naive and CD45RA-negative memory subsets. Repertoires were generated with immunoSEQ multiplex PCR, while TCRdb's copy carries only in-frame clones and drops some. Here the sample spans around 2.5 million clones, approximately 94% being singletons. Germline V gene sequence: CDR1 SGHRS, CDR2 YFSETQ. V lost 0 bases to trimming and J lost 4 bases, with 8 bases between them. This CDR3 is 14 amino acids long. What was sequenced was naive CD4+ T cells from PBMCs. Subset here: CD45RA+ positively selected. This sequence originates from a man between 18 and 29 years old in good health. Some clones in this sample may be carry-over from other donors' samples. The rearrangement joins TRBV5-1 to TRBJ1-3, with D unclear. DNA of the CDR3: TGCGCCAGCAGCTTGGGGTCAGGCGGAAACACCATATATTTT. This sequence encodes CASSLGSGGNTIYF.